The rows below give T cell receptor beta chains drawn from one sample of a study of PD-L1 blockade in urothelial cancer. Here immunoSEQ multiplex PCR was the method, and the copy in TCRdb shows in-frame clones only, minus some. The sample lists approximately 100,000 clones, about 89% occurring once. Material: PBMCs, obtained around atezolizumab (anti-PD-L1) treatment. The source is a woman older than 75 with urothelial cancer. The CDR3 runs from the conserved cysteine through the conserved F or W. The order of the fields is D gene, clone size, J gene, V gene, CDR3 protein, CDR3 DNA. A D gene is named only where the DNA matches it firmly. Clone size is given for some rows only: seen once, a few or many times, or a class if the clone is expanded.

>TRBD1|.|TRBJ1-3|TRBV6-1
CASSALRGLGGNTIYF
TGTGCCAGCAGTGCGCTCAGGGGGCTAGGCGGAAACACCATATATTTT
>TRBD2|.|TRBJ2-5|TRBV2
CASMRGRAGETQYF
TGTGCCAGCATGCGTGGGAGGGCCGGGGAGACCCAGTACTTC
>.|.|TRBJ2-7|TRBV30
CAWTQWGRAGWEQYF
TGTGCCTGGACCCAATGGGGGCGGGCCGGGTGGGAGCAGTACTTC
>.|.|TRBJ2-5|TRBV5-4
CASSLPGSSETQYF
TGTGCCAGCAGCTTGCCGGGTAGTTCGGAGACCCAGTACTTC
>.|.|TRBJ1-5|TRBV29-1
CSVRQGRQPQHF
TGCAGCGTTAGGCAGGGTAGGCAGCCCCAGCATTTT
>TRBD2|.|TRBJ2-7|TRBV18
CASSPSPSGVSSYEQYF
TGTGCCAGCTCACCATCCCCTAGCGGGGTAAGCTCCTACGAGCAGTACTTC
>.|.|TRBJ1-1|TRBV7-7
CASSSGRNTEAFF
TGTGCCAGCAGCTCCGGTCGAAACACTGAAGCTTTCTTT
>TRBD2|few|TRBJ2-1|TRBV27
CASSWTSGGNEQFF
TGTGCCAGCAGCTGGACTAGCGGAGGCAATGAGCAGTTCTTC
>.|.|TRBJ2-6|TRBV2
CASSRETGANVLTF
TGTGCCAGCAGCAGGGAAACTGGGGCCAACGTCCTGACTTTC
>TRBD2|once|TRBJ2-5|TRBV29-1
CSVHGLAGDQETQYF
TGCAGCGTGCACGGACTAGCGGGGGACCAAGAGACCCAGTACTTC
>.|.|TRBJ2-3|TRBV2
CASKGRVFDTQYF
TGTGCCAGCAAGGGCAGGGTATTTGATACGCAGTATTTT
>.|.|TRBJ2-1|TRBV2
CASSEANRLEQFF
TGTGCCAGCAGTGAAGCCAACCGACTTGAGCAGTTCTTC
>.|.|TRBJ1-5|TRBV5-1
CASSFNADQPQHF
TGCGCCAGCAGCTTTAACGCGGATCAGCCCCAGCATTTT
>.|.|TRBJ2-1|TRBV11-2
CASSLLSYGGSSYNEQFF
TGTGCCAGCAGCTTACTCTCCTACGGGGGTAGCTCCTACAATGAGCAGTTCTTC
>.|.|TRBJ2-7|TRBV15
CATSRDRTDYEQYF
TGTGCCACCAGCAGAGATCGGACAGACTACGAGCAGTACTTC
>TRBD1|.|TRBJ1-4|TRBV6-5
CASRSGQDEKLFF
TGTGCCAGCCGCTCGGGACAGGATGAAAAACTGTTTTTT
>.|once|TRBJ2-1|TRBV19
CASRLDSSYNEQFF
TGTGCCAGTAGACTAGATAGCTCCTACAATGAGCAGTTCTTC
>.|.|TRBJ1-1|TRBV18
CASSQGGLMNTEAFF
TGTGCCAGCTCCCAAGGCGGCTTAATGAACACTGAAGCTTTCTTT
>TRBD1|.|TRBJ2-7|TRBV5-4
CASSSGTGGLAEQYF
TGTGCCAGCAGCTCCGGGACAGGGGGTTTGGCCGAGCAGTACTTC
>TRBD1|.|TRBJ2-7|TRBV7-9
CASSPRGDRVVEQYF
TGTGCCAGCAGCCCCCGCGGGGACAGGGTAGTGGAGCAGTACTTC
>.|.|TRBJ1-2|TRBV27
CASSGTGWVGGYTF
TGTGCCAGCAGTGGTACAGGGTGGGTCGGCGGCTACACCTTC
>.|.|TRBJ1-1|TRBV28
CASSLWSTGQGAFF
TGTGCCAGCAGTTTATGGTCGACGGGCCAGGGGGCTTTCTTT
>.|.|TRBJ1-2|TRBV10-3
CAISGQNYGYTF
TGTGCCATCAGTGGACAGAACTATGGCTACACCTTC
>TRBD1|.|TRBJ1-1|TRBV18
CASSVTGVPEAFF
TGTGCCAGCTCAGTCACAGGGGTTCCTGAAGCTTTCTTT
>TRBD2|.|TRBJ2-3|TRBV7-2
CASSRLAGSPDTQYF
TGTGCCAGCAGCCGTCTAGCGGGAAGCCCAGATACGCAGTATTTT
>TRBD2|.|TRBJ2-1|TRBV5-1
CASSQTSGRPGEQFF
TGCGCCAGCAGCCAGACTAGCGGGAGGCCTGGTGAGCAGTTCTTC
>.|.|TRBJ1-5|TRBV6-1
CASSEGGYSNQPQHF
TGTGCCAGCAGTGAGGGGGGGTATAGCAATCAGCCCCAGCATTTT
>.|.|TRBJ2-1|TRBV27
CASSFRVSSYNEQFF
TGTGCCAGCAGTTTCAGGGTGAGCTCCTACAATGAGCAGTTCTTC
>TRBD2|.|TRBJ2-1|TRBV30
CAWSVGSGRAEQFF
TGTGCCTGGAGTGTGGGGAGCGGGAGGGCTGAGCAGTTCTTC
>.|.|TRBJ2-7|TRBV5-1
CASSKDIYEQYF
TGCGCCAGCAGCAAGGACATCTACGAGCAGTACTTC
>.|.|TRBJ2-7|TRBV10-1
CAKLGREQYF
TGCGCCAAGTTAGGGAGAGAGCAGTACTTC
>.|.|TRBJ2-7|TRBV19
CASSIVPPTGRTYEQYF
TGTGCCAGTAGTATAGTCCCCCCCACGGGAAGAACCTACGAGCAGTACTTC
>.|.|TRBJ2-3|TRBV19
CASSGSRTDTQYF
TGTGCCAGTAGCGGGAGTCGCACAGATACGCAGTATTTT
>TRBD2|.|TRBJ2-7|TRBV2
CAGRLAGDYEQYF
TGTGCCGGACGACTAGCGGGAGACTACGAGCAGTACTTC